The subject of this entry is one T cell receptor (beta chain). CDR3 size: 16 residues. CDR1 and CDR2 (germline): SGHRS, YFSETQ. Trimming removed 0 bases at V and 7 bases at J, with 14 bases between. Measured with immunoSEQ multiplex PCR; TCRdb has only the in-frame clones, and not every one. The table shows about 140,000 clones, with roughly 91% occurring only once. The source of the sample is a study of CD4+ T cells in melanoma. This TCR was recovered from a human donor with melanoma. This rearrangement joins TRBV5-1 to TRBJ1-6, with D unclear. The CDR3 nucleotides read TGCGCCAGCAGCTTGGGTGTAGTCAGGACGAATTCACCCCTCCACTTT. It specifies CASSLGVVRTNSPLHF. The full variable domain, completed using reference TRBV5-1 and TRBJ1-6, is KAGVTQTPRYLIKTRGQQVTLSCSPISGHRSVSWYQQTPGQGLQFLFEYFSETQRNKGNFPGRFSGRQFSNSRSEMNVSTLELGDSALYLCASSLGVVRTNSPLHFGNGTRLTVT.